The clone carrying this TCR beta chain showed up just a few times. The data stem from a study of CD8+CD57+ T cells in acquired aplastic anemia. Across the whole study: Yields of DNA that came from sorted CD4+ and CD8+ cells averaged about 3.3 ug.

The TCR beta profiling, which covered VDJ combination and CDR3 sequence, was carried out using genomic DNA as the template. A single record per CDR3 protein comes from TCRdb applying MiXCR to the reads. The sample yields just over 450,000 distinct CDR3 sequences, approximately 32% seen once. J lost 6 bases, V lost 4 bases, and 12 bases had no gene match. The CDR3 loop spans 16 amino acids. CDR1 is MGHDK, CDR2 SYGVNS, per germline. Patients chosen for sequencing had CD8+CD57+ cells that had expanded, as shown by flow cytometry. Severe acquired aplastic anemia was present in every patient. The specimen was sorted CD4+, CD8+, or CD8+CD57+ T cells (not recorded which) from PBMCs. The gene calls are TRBV25-1 and TRBJ2-7; 10 nucleotides align to TRBD2. The TCR originated in a human donor with aplastic anemia. CDR3 coding DNA: TGTGCCAGCAGTGCCCTAGCGGGGGCCATCGCTTCCGAGCAGTACTTC. Translation gives CASSALAGAIASEQYF.